This T cell receptor beta chain was found in a study of T cells in Graves' hyperthyroidism and ophthalmopathy. Study in general: At initial diagnosis, before any treatment had begun, peripheral blood was obtained. Overall study findings and caveats: Separating ophthalmopathy from stable hyperthyroidism was achieved by a 13 V-J model. Blood samples included most of the expanded thyroid clonotypes exceeding 0.001.

The CDR3 is 13 amino acids. The V gene lost 3 bases and the J gene lost 3 bases, with 6 bases spanning the gap. CDR1 and CDR2 from the germline V gene are MNHNS and SASEGT. This clonotype showed up many times. Its antigen is not known. PBMCs stemmed from around 10 ml fresh peripheral blood. TCR beta CDR3 region amplification was performed from RNA transcripts. The TCR CDR3 was amplified in a first-round RT-PCR using the HTBI primer set. TCRdb redid the calling of the multiplex PCR reads with MiXCR, one entry per CDR3 protein. The table has a few hundred thousand distinct CDR3 sequences, about 18% seen once.

Sequenced material: blood. The chain carries TRBV6-1 and TRBJ1-5; D is ambiguous. The clonotype was recovered from a man aged 18-30 years with Graves' ophthalmopathy. DNA for the CDR3: TGTGCCAGCAGTGAGGGTTACAATCAGCCCCAGCATTTT. Translating gives CASSEGYNQPQHF.